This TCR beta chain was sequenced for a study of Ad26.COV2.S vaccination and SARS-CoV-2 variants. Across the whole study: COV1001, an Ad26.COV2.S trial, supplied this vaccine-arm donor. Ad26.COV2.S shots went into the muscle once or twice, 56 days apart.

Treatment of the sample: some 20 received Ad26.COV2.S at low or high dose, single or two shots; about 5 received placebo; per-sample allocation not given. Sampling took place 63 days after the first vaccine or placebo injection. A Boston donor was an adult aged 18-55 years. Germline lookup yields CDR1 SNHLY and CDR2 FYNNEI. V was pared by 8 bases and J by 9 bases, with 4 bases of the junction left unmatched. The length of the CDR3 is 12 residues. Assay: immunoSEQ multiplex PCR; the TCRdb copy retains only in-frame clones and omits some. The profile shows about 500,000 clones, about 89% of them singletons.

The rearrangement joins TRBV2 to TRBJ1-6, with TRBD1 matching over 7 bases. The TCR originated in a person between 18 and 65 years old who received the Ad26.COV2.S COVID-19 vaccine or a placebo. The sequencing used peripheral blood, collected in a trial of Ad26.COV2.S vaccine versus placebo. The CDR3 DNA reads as TGTGCCAGCCGACAGGGTCCTTCACCCCTCCACTTT. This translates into CASRQGPSPLHF.